The TCR beta chain described here comes from a study of blood T cell repertoires in COVID-19. In the source study's methods: How many nucleated cells were present was estimated from reference gene primer amplification. TCRdb keeps only in-frame clones here, not all; method: immunoSEQ multiplex PCR. V, J and clone size are those of that table, while D and trimming were read from the DNA. The sample lists over 100,000 clones, approximately 74% occurring once. Material for sequencing was peripheral blood. The sequence was collected from a woman in her 70s with acute or convalescent COVID-19.

The CDR3 DNA sequence: TGTGCCAGCAGTCCCGGGACTAGCGGCACAGATACGCAGTATTTT. It codes for CASSPGTSGTDTQYF. The chain is built from TRBV27 and TRBJ2-3; 10 positions agree with TRBD2. CDR3 length: 15 amino acids. Trimming at V came to 5 bases and at J to 1 base, leaving 3 bases not matched to a gene. From germline, CDR1 is MNHEY and CDR2 SMNVEV (reference sequence).